This TCR beta chain was profiled in a study of blood T cell repertoires in COVID-19. In the authors' workflow: Estimation of nucleated cell counts was performed using reference gene primer amplification. Sequenced by immunoSEQ multiplex PCR; TCRdb stores in-frame clones only, minus some. V, J and clone size are taken as reported in that table, and D and trimming were inferred from the DNA itself. This table has approximately 72,000 clones, about 85% appearing once. Germline V gene data show CDR1 as SGHTA and CDR2 as FQGTGA. With 0 bases removed from V and 1 base from J, the gap between germline ends came to 9 bases. The CDR3 totals 15 residues.

This clonotype was obtained from a woman older than 75 with active or convalescent COVID-19. Sequenced: peripheral blood. V usage is TRBV7-3 and J usage is TRBJ2-5; a weak D match, TRBD1 (6 bases). CDR3 protein: CASSLTGHPQETQYF. CDR3 DNA: TGTGCCAGCAGCTTAACGGGACACCCCCAAGAGACCCAGTACTTC.